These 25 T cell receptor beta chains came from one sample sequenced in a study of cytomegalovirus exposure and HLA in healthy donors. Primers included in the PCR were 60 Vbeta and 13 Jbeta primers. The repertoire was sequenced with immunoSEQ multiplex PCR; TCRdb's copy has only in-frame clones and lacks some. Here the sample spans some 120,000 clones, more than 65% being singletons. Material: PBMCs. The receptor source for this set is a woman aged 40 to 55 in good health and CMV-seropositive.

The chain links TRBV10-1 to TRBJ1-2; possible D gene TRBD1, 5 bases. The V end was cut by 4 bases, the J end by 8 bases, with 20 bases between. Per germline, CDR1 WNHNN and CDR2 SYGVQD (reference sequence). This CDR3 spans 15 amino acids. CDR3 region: CASSGKVDGGKGYTF. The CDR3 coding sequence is TGCGCCAGCAGTGGTAAGGTAGACGGGGGTAAAGGCTACACCTTC.

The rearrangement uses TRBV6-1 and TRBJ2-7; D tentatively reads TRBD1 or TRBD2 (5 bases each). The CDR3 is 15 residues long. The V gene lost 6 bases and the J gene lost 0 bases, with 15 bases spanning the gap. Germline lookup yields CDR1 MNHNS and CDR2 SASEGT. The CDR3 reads CASREQVGSSYEQYF. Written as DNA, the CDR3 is TGTGCCAGCAGAGAACAGGTAGGGAGCTCCTACGAGCAGTACTTC.

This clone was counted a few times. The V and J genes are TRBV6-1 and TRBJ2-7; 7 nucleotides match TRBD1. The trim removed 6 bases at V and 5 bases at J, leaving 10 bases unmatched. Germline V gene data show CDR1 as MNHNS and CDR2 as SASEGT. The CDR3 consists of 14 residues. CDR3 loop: CASSPETGYHEQYF. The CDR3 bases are TGTGCCAGCAGCCCAGAGACAGGGTACCACGAGCAGTACTTC.

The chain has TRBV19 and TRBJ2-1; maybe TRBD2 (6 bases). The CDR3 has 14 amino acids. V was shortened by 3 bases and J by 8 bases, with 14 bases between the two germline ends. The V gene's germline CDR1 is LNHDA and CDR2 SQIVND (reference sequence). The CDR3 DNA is TGTGCCAGTAGTATTGCACTAGCCAGCGATGAGCAGTTCTTC. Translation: CASSIALASDEQFF.

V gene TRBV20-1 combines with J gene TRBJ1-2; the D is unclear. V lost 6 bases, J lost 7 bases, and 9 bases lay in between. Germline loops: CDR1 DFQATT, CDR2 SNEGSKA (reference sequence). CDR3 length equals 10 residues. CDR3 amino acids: CSAHRSGYTF. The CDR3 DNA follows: TGCAGTGCCCACCGGAGTGGCTACACCTTC.

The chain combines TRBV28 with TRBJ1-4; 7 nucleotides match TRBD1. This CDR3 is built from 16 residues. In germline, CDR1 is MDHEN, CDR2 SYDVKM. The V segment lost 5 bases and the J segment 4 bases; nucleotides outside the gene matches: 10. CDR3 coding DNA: TGTGCCAGCAGTCCCTGGACAGGTAGACGTAATGAAAAACTGTTTTTT. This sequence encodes CASSPWTGRRNEKLFF. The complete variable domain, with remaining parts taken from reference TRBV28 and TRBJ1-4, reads DVKVTQSSRYLVKRTGEKVFLECVQDMDHENMFWYRQDPGLGLRLIYFSYDVKMKEKGDIPEGYSVSREKKERFSLILESASTNQTSMYLCASSPWTGRRNEKLFFGSGTQLSVL.

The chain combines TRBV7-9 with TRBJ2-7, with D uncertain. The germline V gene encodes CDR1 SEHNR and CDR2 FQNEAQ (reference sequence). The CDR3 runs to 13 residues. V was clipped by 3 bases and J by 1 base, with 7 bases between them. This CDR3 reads CASSLSESYEQYF. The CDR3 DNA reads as TGTGCCAGCAGCTTGTCCGAGTCCTACGAGCAGTACTTC. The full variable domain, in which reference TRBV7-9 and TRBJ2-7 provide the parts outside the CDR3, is DTGVSQNPRHKITKRGQNVTFRCDPISEHNRLYWYRQTLGQGPEFLTYFQNEAQLEKSRLLSDRFSAERPKGSFSTLEIQRTEQGDSAMYLCASSLSESYEQYFGPGTRLTVT.

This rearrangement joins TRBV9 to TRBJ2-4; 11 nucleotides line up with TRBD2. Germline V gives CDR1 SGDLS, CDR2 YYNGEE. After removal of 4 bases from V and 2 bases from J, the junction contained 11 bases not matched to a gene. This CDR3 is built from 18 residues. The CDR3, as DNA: TGTGCCAGCAGCCCAGAGGTTAGACTAGCGGGATCCAAAAACATTCAGTACTTC. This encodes CASSPEVRLAGSKNIQYF. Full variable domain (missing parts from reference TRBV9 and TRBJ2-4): DSGVTQTPKHLITATGQRVTLRCSPRSGDLSVYWYQQSLDQGLQFLIQYYNGEERAKGNILERFSAQQFPDLHSELNLSSLELGDSALYFCASSPEVRLAGSKNIQYFGAGTRLSVL.

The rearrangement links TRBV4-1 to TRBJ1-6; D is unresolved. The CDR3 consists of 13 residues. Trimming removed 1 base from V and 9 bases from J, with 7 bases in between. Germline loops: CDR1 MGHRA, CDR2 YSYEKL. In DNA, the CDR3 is TGCGCCAGCAGCCAAGCTGGACTTTCACCCCTCCACTTT. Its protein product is CASSQAGLSPLHF.

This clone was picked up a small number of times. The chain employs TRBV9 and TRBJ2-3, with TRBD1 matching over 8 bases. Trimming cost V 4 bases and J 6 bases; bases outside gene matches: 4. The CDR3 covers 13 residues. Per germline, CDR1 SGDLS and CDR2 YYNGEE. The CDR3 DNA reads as TGTGCCAGCAGCCTCCGGACAGGGGATACGCAGTATTTT. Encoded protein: CASSLRTGDTQYF.

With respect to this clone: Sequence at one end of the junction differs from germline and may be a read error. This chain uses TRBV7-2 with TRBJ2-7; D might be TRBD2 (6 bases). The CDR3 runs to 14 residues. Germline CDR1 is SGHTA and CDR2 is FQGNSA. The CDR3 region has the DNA TGTGCCGGCAGCTTAAATAGCGGCCCCTACGAGCAGTACTTC. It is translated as CAGSLNSGPYEQYF.

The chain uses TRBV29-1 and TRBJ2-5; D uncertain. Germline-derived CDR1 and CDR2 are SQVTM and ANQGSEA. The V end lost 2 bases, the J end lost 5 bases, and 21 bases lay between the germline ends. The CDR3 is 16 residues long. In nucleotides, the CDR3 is TGCAGCGTTGAATACGTATGGGTCGGGTTCCTCGAGACCCAGTACTTC. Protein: CSVEYVWVGFLETQYF. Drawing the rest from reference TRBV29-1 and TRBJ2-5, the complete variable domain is SAVISQKPSRDICQRGTSLTIQCQVDSQVTMMFWYRQQPGQSLTLIATANQGSEATYESGFVIDKFPISRPNLTFSTLTVSNMSPEDSSIYLCSVEYVWVGFLETQYFGPGTRLLVL.

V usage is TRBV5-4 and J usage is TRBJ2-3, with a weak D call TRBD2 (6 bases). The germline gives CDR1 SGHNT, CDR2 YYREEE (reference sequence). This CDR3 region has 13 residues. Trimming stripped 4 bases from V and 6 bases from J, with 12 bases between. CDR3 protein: CASSSTREDTQYF. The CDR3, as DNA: TGTGCCAGCAGCAGCACCCGGGAGGATACGCAGTATTTT.

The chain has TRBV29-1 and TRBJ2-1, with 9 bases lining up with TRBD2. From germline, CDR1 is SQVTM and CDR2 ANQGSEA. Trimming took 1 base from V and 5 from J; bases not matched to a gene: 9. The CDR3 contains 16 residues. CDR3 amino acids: CSVEGSSGNTHNEQFF. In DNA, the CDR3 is TGCAGCGTTGAAGGTTCTAGCGGGAATACTCACAATGAGCAGTTCTTC.

In nucleotides, the CDR3 is TGTGCCAGCAGCGCGATAGCGGGAGGAGGCCCAGATACGCAGTATTTT. Translated: CASSAIAGGGPDTQYF. The chain uses TRBV9 and TRBJ2-3; 10 nucleotides align to TRBD2. CDR1 and CDR2 (germline): SGDLS, YYNGEE. V lost 3 bases, J lost 4 bases, and 8 bases stayed unmatched. CDR3 length: 16 amino acids. The complete variable domain, with remaining parts taken from reference TRBV9 and TRBJ2-3, reads DSGVTQTPKHLITATGQRVTLRCSPRSGDLSVYWYQQSLDQGLQFLIQYYNGEERAKGNILERFSAQQFPDLHSELNLSSLELGDSALYFCASSAIAGGGPDTQYFGPGTRLTVL.

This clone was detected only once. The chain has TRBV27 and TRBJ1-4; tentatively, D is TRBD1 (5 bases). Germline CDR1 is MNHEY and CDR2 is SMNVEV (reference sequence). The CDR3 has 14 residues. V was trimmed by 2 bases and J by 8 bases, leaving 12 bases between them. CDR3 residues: CASSLAGPGEKLFF. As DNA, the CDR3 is TGTGCCAGCAGTTTAGCGGGGCCGGGGGAAAAACTGTTTTTT.

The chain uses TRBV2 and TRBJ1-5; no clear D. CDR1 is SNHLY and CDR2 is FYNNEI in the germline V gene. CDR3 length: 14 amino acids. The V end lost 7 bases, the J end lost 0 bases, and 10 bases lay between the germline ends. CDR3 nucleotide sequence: TGTGCCAGCAAGCAGGATAATAGCAATCAGCCCCAGCATTTT. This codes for CASKQDNSNQPQHF.

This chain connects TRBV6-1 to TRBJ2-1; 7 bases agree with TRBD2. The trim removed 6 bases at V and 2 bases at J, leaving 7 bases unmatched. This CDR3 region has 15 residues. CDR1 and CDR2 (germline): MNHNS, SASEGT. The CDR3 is CASRTREVTYNEQFF. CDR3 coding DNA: TGTGCCAGCAGGACACGGGAGGTAACCTACAATGAGCAGTTCTTC.

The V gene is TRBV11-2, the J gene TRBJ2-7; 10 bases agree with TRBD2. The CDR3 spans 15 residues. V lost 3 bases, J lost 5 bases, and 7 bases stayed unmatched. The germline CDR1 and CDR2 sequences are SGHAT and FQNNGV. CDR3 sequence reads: CASSFPGTSEHEQYF. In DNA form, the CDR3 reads TGTGCCAGCAGCTTTCCGGGGACTAGCGAACACGAGCAGTACTTC.

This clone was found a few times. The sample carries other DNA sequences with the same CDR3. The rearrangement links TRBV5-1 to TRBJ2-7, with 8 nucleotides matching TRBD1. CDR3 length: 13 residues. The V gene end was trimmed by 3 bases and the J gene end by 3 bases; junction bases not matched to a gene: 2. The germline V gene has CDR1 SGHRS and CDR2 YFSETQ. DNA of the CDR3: TGCGCCAGCAGCTCTGGACAGGGCTACGAGCAGTACTTC. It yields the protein CASSSGQGYEQYF.

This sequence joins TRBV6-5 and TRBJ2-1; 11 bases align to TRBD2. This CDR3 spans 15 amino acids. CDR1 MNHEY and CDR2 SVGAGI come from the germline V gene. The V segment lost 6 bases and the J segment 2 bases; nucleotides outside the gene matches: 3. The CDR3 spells CASSLAGGPYNEQFF. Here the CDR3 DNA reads TGTGCCAGCAGCCTAGCGGGAGGACCCTACAATGAGCAGTTCTTC.

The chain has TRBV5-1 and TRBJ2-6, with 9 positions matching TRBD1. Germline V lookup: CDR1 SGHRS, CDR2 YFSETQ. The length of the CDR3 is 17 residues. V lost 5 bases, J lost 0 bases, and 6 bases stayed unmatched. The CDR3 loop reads CASSPGQGLSGANVLTF. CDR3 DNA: TGCGCCAGCAGTCCGGGACAGGGTCTCTCTGGGGCCAACGTCCTGACTTTC.

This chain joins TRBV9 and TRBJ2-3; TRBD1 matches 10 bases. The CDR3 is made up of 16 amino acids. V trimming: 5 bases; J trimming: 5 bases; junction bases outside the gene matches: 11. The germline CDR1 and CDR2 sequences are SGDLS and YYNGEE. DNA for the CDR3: TGTGCCAGCAGTGGCCGGGACAGGGGTTGGGGAGATACGCAGTATTTT. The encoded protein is CASSGRDRGWGDTQYF.

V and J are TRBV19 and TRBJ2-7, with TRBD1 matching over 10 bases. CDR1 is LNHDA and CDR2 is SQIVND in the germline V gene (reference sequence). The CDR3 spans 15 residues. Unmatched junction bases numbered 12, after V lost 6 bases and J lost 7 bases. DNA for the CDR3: TGTGCCAGTAGGCCGACGACAGGGGGCGCGGGGGAGCAGTACTTC. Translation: CASRPTTGGAGEQYF. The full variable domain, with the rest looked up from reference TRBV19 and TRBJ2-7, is DGGITQSPKYLFRKEGQNVTLSCEQNLNHDAMYWYRQDPGQGLRLIYYSQIVNDFQKGDIAEGYSVSREKKESFPLTVTSAQKNPTAFYLCASRPTTGGAGEQYFGPGTRLTVT.

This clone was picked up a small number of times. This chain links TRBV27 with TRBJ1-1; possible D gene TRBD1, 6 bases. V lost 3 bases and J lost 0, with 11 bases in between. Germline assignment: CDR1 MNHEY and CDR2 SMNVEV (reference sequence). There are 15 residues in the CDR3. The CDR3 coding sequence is TGTGCCAGCAGTTTGAAAGGGGGTCTGAACACTGAAGCTTTCTTT. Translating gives CASSLKGGLNTEAFF.